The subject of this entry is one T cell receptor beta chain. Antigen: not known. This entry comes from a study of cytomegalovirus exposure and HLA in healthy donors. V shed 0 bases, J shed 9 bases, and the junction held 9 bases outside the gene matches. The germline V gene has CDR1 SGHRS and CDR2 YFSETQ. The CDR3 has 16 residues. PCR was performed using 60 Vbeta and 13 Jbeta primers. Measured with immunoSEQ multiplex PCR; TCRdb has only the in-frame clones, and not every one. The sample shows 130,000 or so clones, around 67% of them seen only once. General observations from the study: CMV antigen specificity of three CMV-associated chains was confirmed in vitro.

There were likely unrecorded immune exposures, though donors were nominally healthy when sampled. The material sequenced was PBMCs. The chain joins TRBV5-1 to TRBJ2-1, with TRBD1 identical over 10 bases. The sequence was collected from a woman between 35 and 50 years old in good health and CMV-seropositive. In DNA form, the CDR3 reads TGCGCCAGCAGCTTGGGAGGGACAGGGGTGGAAGGTGAGCAGTTCTTC. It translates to CASSLGGTGVEGEQFF.